A single sample gave rise to the 15 T cell receptor beta chains below, sequenced in a study of glioma-infiltrating T cells (dated by TCRdb to about 2016). Sequencing relied on an Illumina MiSeq. The iRepertoire nested amplicon-rescue multiplex PCR (arm-PCR) platform was used to amplify TCR alpha and beta CDR3 regions from RNA. TCRdb's own reprocessing of the public reads used fastp at Q25 and MiXCR and kept productive beta chains. Here each entry gathers all rows of one CDR3 protein and keeps the most common genes and DNA. The sample data list 110,000 or so distinct CDR3 sequences, and under 30% of these were observed just once. The ten top clones hold 35% of the sample. The sample consisted of glioma tissue, nonneoplastic brain tissue, or PBMCs (not recorded which). These receptors came from a human donor with low-grade glioma or glioblastoma, undergoing nonglioma brain surgery, or in good health (not recorded which).

This clonotype was found many times. This sequence joins TRBV6-1 and TRBJ2-2; the match to TRBD1 covers 12 bases. CDR3 size: 15 residues. V lost 10 bases, J lost 6 bases, and 9 bases stayed unmatched. Germline loops: CDR1 MNHNS, CDR2 SASEGT. CDR3 bases: TGTGCCACCAGAGGGACAGGGGGCGCCGCCGGGGAGCTGTTTTTT. Its protein is CATRGTGGAAGELFF.

This clonotype was observed at least ten times. The J gene is TRBJ2-3, the V gene TRBV19, with 7 positions matching TRBD2. After removal of 9 bases from V and 2 bases from J, the junction contained 11 bases not matched to a gene. Germline CDR1 LNHDA, CDR2 SQIVND (reference sequence). The CDR3 runs to 15 residues. CDR3 region: CASGGGSPPTDTQYF. Here the CDR3 DNA reads TGTGCCAGCGGCGGGGGTTCCCCCCCCACAGATACGCAGTATTTT. Based on the CDR3 plus reference TRBV19 and TRBJ2-3, the full variable domain is DGGITQSPKYLFRKEGQNVTLSCEQNLNHDAMYWYRQDPGQGLRLIYYSQIVNDFQKGDIAEGYSVSREKKESFPLTVTSAQKNPTAFYLCASGGGSPPTDTQYFGPGTRLTVL.

This clonotype was detected only a few times. The J gene is TRBJ2-7, the V gene TRBV5-1; TRBD2 matches at 12 bases. The germline gives CDR1 SGHRS, CDR2 YFSETQ. V was clipped by 3 bases and J by 2 bases; unmatched bases: 9. The CDR3 has 17 residues. This CDR3 reads CASSSGTSGWFAYEQYF. CDR3 nucleotide sequence: TGCGCCAGCAGCTCCGGGACTAGCGGGTGGTTTGCCTACGAGCAGTACTTC.

By frequency in the sample, this clonotype is medium-sized (0.01 to 0.1%). The chain combines TRBV6-2 or TRBV6-3 with TRBJ2-1; D is perhaps TRBD1 or TRBD2 (5 bases each). The length of the CDR3 is 16 residues. From germline, CDR1 is MNHEY and CDR2 SVGEGT. Deletions cut 4 bases from V and 7 bases from J, with 20 bases between. CDR3 in DNA: TGTGCCAGCAGTTGGGGGACCACCACCCTGAGGAATGAGCAGTTCTTC. This codes for CASSWGTTTLRNEQFF.

The table lists this clonotype with many counts. This chain connects TRBV27 to TRBJ2-3; no clear D gene. The CDR3 contains 14 residues. The V and J ends lost 2 bases and 0 bases respectively, with 6 bases between them. Looked up from germline, CDR1 is MNHEY and CDR2 is SMNVEV (reference sequence). The CDR3 DNA reads as TGTGCCAGCAGTTTACGGCCTAGCACAGATACGCAGTATTTT. Its protein is CASSLRPSTDTQYF.

This clonotype has at least ten counts. V is TRBV28 and J is TRBJ2-6; D gene uncertain. The CDR3 runs 13 residues. The V end was cut by 9 bases, the J end by 4 bases, with 10 bases between. Germline assignment: CDR1 MDHEN and CDR2 SYDVKM. The CDR3 reads CASIRPGANVLTF. CDR3 DNA: TGTGCCAGTATCCGCCCCGGGGCCAACGTCCTGACTTTC.

This clonotype appeared many times. J is TRBJ1-1 and V is TRBV7-9; 8 positions match TRBD1. CDR3 length equals 13 residues. CDR1 and CDR2 (germline): SEHNR, FQNEAQ (reference sequence). V trimming: 8 bases; J trimming: 4 bases; junction bases outside the gene matches: 6. The CDR3 region is CASRPGQGTEAFF. CDR3 DNA: TGTGCCAGCCGACCTGGACAGGGCACTGAAGCTTTCTTT.

This clonotype was observed many times. CDR3 DNA sequence: TGTGCCAGCAGGGTCAGGGAGATGGGTCGAGCTTTCTTT. Encoded protein: CASRVREMGRAFF. The chain employs TRBV25-1 and TRBJ1-1; D might be TRBD1 (5 bases). Trimming took off 6 bases at V and 10 bases at J, with 18 bases between the two ends. The CDR3 totals 13 residues. Germline V CDR1 and CDR2: MGHDK, SYGVNS. Together with reference TRBV25-1 and TRBJ1-1, the CDR3 gives the full variable domain: EADIYQTPRYLVIGTGKKITLECSQTMGHDKMYWYQQDPGMELHLIHYSYGVNSTEKGDLSSESTVSRIRTEHFPLTLESARPSHTSQYLCASRVREMGRAFFGQGTRLTVV.

This clonotype was counted many times. V gene TRBV29-1 combines with J gene TRBJ1-2, with D possibly matching TRBD1 (6 bases). The CDR3 is 14 amino acids. V was pared by 7 bases and J by 7 bases, with 22 bases between. Per the germline V gene, CDR1 is SQVTM and CDR2 is ANQGSEA. The CDR3 region has the DNA TGCAGCGGCTCCGATGCGGGGGCTCTGGGTGGCTACACCTTC. Translated, it gives CSGSDAGALGGYTF.

At least ten counts were recorded for this clonotype. The V gene is TRBV29-1, the J gene TRBJ2-3, with D perhaps being TRBD1 or TRBD2 (5 bases each). The CDR3 is 13 residues long. V lost 5 bases, J lost 6 bases, and 15 bases lay in between. Germline CDR1 reads SQVTM; CDR2 reads ANQGSEA. DNA of the CDR3: TGCAGCGTTCATATTCGGGGCAGTGATACGCAGTATTTT. Protein sequence: CSVHIRGSDTQYF.

This clonotype was recorded many times. The rearrangement links TRBV2 to TRBJ2-1; D ambiguous. V was clipped by 2 bases and J by 0 bases, with 8 bases between them. The CDR3 totals 15 residues. CDR1 and CDR2 from the germline V gene are SNHLY and FYNNEI. This CDR3 is CASSELVGSYNEQFF. As DNA, the CDR3 is TGTGCCAGCAGTGAATTAGTCGGCTCCTACAATGAGCAGTTCTTC.

At least ten counts were recorded for this clonotype. The gene calls are TRBV27 and TRBJ2-7; D is unresolved. V lost 5 bases and J 0 bases, leaving 20 bases between the germline ends. CDR3 length: 17 residues. Germline lookup yields CDR1 MNHEY and CDR2 SMNVEV (reference sequence). CDR3 in DNA: TGTGCCAGCAGTCCCCCCCTCGGGCGTGATCGCTCCTACGAGCAGTACTTC. Its protein is CASSPPLGRDRSYEQYF.

The chain carries TRBV29-1 and TRBJ2-1, with a tentative D call TRBD2 (6 bases). The V gene lost 4 bases and the J gene lost 9 bases, with 16 bases spanning the gap. The CDR3 is 13 residues long. Germline CDR1 is SQVTM and CDR2 is ANQGSEA. In DNA, the CDR3 is TGCAGCGTTGTAGCGGCTATATCCCTTGAGCAGTTCTTC. Residues: CSVVAAISLEQFF.

This sequence joins TRBV20-1 and TRBJ2-7, with 7 positions matching TRBD2. The germline gives CDR1 DFQATT, CDR2 SNEGSKA (reference sequence). CDR3 length: 14 amino acids. With 1 base clipped from V and 4 bases from J, the junction kept 7 bases outside the gene matches. CDR3 residues: CSARGGGVIYEQYF. The CDR3 nucleotides are TGCAGTGCTAGAGGGGGAGGGGTAATATACGAGCAGTACTTC.

This clonotype was counted many times. The chain recombines TRBV5-6 with TRBJ1-5; no firm D call. V dropped 3 bases and J dropped 0 bases, with 7 bases sitting between them. From germline, CDR1 is SGHDT and CDR2 YYEEEE. There are 14 residues in the CDR3. CDR3 coding DNA: TGTGCCAGCAGCTCGGGTGTTAGCAATCAGCCCCAGCATTTT. Translating gives CASSSGVSNQPQHF.